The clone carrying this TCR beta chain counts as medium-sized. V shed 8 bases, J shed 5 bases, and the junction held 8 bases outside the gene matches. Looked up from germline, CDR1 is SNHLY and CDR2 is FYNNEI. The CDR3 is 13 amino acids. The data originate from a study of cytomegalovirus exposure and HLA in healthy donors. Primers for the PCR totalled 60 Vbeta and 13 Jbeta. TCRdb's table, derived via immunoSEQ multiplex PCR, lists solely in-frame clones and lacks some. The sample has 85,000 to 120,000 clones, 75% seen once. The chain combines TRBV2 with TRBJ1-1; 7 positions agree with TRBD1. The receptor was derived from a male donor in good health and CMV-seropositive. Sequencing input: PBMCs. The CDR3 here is CASRGQVMTEAFF. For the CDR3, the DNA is TGTGCCAGCCGTGGACAGGTTATGACTGAAGCTTTCTTT. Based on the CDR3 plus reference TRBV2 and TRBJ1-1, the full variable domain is EPEVTQTPSHQVTQMGQEVILRCVPISNHLYFYWYRQILGQKVEFLVSFYNNEISEKSEIFDDQFSVERPDGSNFTLKIRSTKLEDSAMYFCASRGQVMTEAFFGQGTRLTVV.